This TCR beta chain is drawn from a study of shared clonotypes between healthy human individuals. TCRdb keeps only in-frame clones here, not all; method: immunoSEQ multiplex PCR. Here the sample spans more than 2 million clones, about 94% being singletons. Cells designated naive CD8 were CD45RO-negative and were positively selected for CCR7, with terminally differentiated effector memory CD45RA+ cells excluded. Sequencing used naive CD8+ T cells from PBMCs. The clonotype comes from a man younger than 35 in good health. Some clones in this sample may be carry-over from other donors' samples.

In DNA form, the CDR3 reads TGTGCCTGGAGAGGAACGAGGTGGGGAGGTCACAATGAGCAGTTCTTC. This gives the protein CAWRGTRWGGHNEQFF. V gene TRBV30 combines with J gene TRBJ2-1, with D tentatively TRBD2 (6 bases). Germline loops: CDR1 GTSNPN, CDR2 SVGIG (reference sequence). V was pared by 3 bases and J by 5 bases, with 20 bases between. The length of the CDR3 is 16 residues.